Described below is a single T cell receptor beta chain sequence and its context. This entry belongs to a study of blood T cell repertoires in COVID-19. CDR1 LNHDA and CDR2 SQIVND come from the germline V gene (reference sequence). The CDR3 consists of 13 residues. The V gene end was trimmed by 4 bases and the J gene end by 8 bases; junction bases not matched to a gene: 7. Assay used: immunoSEQ multiplex PCR; TCRdb lists only in-frame clones, some missing. This sample yields about 260,000 clones, of which about 86% are seen a single time; approximately 4.3% belongs to the top ten. This chain uses TRBV19 with TRBJ1-2, with 7 bases matching TRBD1. Source material: PBMCs or T cells enriched from blood (not recorded which). This clonotype was sampled from a man aged 25-45 years with acute COVID-19. CDR3 sequence: CASSTDRVKGYTF. The CDR3 coding sequence is TGTGCCAGTAGTACCGACAGGGTTAAGGGCTACACCTTC.